This T cell receptor (beta chain) was sequenced during a study of T cell changes during pregnancy in multiple sclerosis (dated by TCRdb to the late 2010s). For the wider study: Changes in the T cell repertoire over the course of pregnancy were examined in this study in women with multiple sclerosis.

The germline ends are 5 bases apart after V is trimmed by 2 bases and J by 1 base. Sequences GTSNPN (CDR1) and SVGIG (CDR2) are obtained from the germline V gene (reference sequence). Including cysteine and phenylalanine, the CDR3 has 13 amino acids. The read is trimmed to its CDR3 DNA, 39 bases read in frame from base 1. The protocol used for the library was the immunoSEQ multiplex PCR assay. TCRdb mirrors the immuneACCESS table, restricted to in-frame sequences. Some clones are absent from its copies; in checked studies, under half trace to an unresolved V gene, and the reason for the others is unknown. The sample data list almost 65,000 clones, and around 93% of these were observed just once. The ten largest clones capture under 2.5% of the sample. Remarks on this clone: Its antigen remains unidentified. No much larger clonotype is one base removed from it; base qualities were not supplied.

In this chain, TRBV30 is recombined with TRBJ2-2; the D gene assignment is ambiguous. This sequence was found in a female donor with multiple sclerosis, enrolled in a pregnancy study. Specimen: peripheral blood, collected in the first trimester of pregnancy. Here the CDR3 is given as CAWSFGNTGELFF. The nucleotide sequence reads TGTGCCTGGAGTTTCGGGAACACCGGGGAGCTGTTTTTT.